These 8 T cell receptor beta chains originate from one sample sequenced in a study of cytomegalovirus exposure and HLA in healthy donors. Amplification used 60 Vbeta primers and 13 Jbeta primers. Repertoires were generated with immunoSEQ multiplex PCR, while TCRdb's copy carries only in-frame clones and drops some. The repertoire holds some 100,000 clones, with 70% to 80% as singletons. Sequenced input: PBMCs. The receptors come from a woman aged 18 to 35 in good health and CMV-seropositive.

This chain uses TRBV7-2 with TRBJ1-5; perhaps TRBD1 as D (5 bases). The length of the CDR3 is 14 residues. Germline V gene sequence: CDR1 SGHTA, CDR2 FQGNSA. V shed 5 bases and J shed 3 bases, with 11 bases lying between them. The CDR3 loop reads CASSQQGNNQPQHF. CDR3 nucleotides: TGTGCCAGCAGCCAGCAGGGTAACAATCAGCCCCAGCATTTT.

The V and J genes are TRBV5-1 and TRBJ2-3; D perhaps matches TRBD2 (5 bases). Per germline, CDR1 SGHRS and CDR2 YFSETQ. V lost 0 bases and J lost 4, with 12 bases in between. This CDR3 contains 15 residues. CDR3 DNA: TGCGCCAGCAGCTTGGGTGGGAGAGGCGCAGATACGCAGTATTTT. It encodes CASSLGGRGADTQYF.

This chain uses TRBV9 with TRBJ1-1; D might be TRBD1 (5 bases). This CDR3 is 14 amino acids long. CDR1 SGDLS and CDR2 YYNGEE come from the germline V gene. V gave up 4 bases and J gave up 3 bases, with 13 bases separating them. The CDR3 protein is CASSRQSFDTEAFF. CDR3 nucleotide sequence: TGTGCCAGCAGCAGACAGTCGTTCGACACTGAAGCTTTCTTT.

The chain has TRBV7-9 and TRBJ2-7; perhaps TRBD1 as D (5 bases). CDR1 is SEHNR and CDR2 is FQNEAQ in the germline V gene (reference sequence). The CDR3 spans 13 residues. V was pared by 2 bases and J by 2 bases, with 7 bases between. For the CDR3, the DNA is TGTGCCAGCAGCTTAACAGGAGCCTACGAGCAGTACTTC. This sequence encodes CASSLTGAYEQYF.

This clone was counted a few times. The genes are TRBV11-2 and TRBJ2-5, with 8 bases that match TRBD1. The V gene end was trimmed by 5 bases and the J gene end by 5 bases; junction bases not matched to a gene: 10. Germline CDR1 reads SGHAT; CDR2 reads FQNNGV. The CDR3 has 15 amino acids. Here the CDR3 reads CASSPLSGGWETQYF. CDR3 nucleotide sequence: TGTGCCAGCAGCCCTCTCTCAGGGGGCTGGGAGACCCAGTACTTC.

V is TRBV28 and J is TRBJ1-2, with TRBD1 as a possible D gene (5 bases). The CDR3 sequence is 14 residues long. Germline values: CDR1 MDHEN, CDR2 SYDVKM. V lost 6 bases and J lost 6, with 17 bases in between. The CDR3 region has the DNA TGTGCCAGCAGCACCCCGGGGGAAATAGATGGCTACACCTTC. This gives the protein CASSTPGEIDGYTF.

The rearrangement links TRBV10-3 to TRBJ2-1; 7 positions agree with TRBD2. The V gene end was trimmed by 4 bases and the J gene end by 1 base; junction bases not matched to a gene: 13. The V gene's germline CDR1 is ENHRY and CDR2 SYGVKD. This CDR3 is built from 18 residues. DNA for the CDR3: TGTGCCATCAGTGGATCGAGCGAGGGAGGGAGGTCCTACAATGAGCAGTTCTTC. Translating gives CAISGSSEGGRSYNEQFF.

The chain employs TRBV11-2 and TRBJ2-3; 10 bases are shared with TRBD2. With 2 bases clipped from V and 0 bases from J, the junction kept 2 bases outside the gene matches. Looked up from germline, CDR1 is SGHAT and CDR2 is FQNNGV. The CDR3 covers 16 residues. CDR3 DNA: TGTGCCAGCAGCTTACAAGCGGGAGGGAGCACAGATACGCAGTATTTT. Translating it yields CASSLQAGGSTDTQYF.